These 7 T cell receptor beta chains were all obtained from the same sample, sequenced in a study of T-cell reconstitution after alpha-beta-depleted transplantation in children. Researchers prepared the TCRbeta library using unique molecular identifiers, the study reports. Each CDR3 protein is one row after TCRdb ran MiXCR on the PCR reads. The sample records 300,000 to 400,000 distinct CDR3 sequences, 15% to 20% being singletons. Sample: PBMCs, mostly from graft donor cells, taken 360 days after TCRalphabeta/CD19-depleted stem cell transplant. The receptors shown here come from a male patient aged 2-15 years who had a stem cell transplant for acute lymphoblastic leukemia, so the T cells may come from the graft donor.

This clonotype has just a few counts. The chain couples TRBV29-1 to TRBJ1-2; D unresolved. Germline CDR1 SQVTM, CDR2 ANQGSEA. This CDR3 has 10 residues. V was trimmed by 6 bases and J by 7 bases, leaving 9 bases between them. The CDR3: CSVFQSGYTF. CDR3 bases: TGCAGCGTATTTCAAAGTGGCTACACCTTC. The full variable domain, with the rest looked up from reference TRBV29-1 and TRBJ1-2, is SAVISQKPSRDICQRGTSLTIQCQVDSQVTMMFWYRQQPGQSLTLIATANQGSEATYESGFVIDKFPISRPNLTFSTLTVSNMSPEDSSIYLCSVFQSGYTFGSGTRLTVV.

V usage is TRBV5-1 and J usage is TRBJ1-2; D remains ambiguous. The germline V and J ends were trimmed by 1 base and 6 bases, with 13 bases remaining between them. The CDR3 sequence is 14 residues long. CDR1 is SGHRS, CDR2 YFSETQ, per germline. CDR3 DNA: TGCGCCAGCAGCTTGTGGAGCGCAGGCGATGGCTACACCTTC. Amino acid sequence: CASSLWSAGDGYTF.

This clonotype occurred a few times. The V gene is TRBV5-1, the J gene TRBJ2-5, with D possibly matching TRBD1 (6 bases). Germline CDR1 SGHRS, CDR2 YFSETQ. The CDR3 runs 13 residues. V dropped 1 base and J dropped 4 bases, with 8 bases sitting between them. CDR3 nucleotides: TGCGCCAGCAGCTTGACAGGGTCAGAGACCCAGTACTTC. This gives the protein CASSLTGSETQYF.

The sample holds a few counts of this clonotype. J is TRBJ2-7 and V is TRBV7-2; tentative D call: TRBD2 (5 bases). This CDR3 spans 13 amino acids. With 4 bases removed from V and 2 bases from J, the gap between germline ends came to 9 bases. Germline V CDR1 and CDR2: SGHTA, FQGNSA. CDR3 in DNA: TGTGCCAGCAGCTGGGAGAGGCCCTACGAGCAGTACTTC. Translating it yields CASSWERPYEQYF.

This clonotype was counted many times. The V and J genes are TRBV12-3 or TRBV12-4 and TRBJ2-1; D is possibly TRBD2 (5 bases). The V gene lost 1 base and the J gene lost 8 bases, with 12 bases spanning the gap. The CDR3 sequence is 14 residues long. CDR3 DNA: TGTGCCAGCAGTTTAGTTATGGGAGTCGATGAGCAGTTCTTC. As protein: CASSLVMGVDEQFF.

The CDR3 spells CASSLALAGGPAKNIQYF. Written as DNA, the CDR3 is TGCGCCAGCAGCTTGGCCCTAGCGGGAGGGCCGGCCAAAAACATTCAGTACTTC. The chain links TRBV5-1 to TRBJ2-4; TRBD2 matches at 12 bases. Germline CDR1 reads SGHRS; CDR2 reads YFSETQ. The CDR3 has 18 amino acids. J gave up 1 base and V 0 bases, and 5 bases lay outside the gene matches. Together with reference TRBV5-1 and TRBJ2-4, the CDR3 gives the full variable domain: KAGVTQTPRYLIKTRGQQVTLSCSPISGHRSVSWYQQTPGQGLQFLFEYFSETQRNKGNFPGRFSGRQFSNSRSEMNVSTLELGDSALYLCASSLALAGGPAKNIQYFGAGTRLSVL.

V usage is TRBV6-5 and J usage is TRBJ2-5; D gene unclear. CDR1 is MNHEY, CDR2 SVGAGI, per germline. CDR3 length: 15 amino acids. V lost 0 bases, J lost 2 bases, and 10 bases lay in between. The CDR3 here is CASSYSALQQETQYF. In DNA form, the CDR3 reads TGTGCCAGCAGTTACTCGGCCCTCCAGCAAGAGACCCAGTACTTC.